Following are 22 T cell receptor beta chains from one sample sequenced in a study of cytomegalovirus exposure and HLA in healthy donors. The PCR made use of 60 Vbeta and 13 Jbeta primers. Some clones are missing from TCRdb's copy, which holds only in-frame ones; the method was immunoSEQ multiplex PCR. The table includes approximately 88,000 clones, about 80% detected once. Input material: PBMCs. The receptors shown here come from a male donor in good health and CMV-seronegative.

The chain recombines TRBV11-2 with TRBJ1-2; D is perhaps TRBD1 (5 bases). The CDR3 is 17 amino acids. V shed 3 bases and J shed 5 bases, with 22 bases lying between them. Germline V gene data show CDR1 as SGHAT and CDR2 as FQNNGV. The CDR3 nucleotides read TGTGCCAGCAGCTTTAGCGGGGCAGCCGGTGCGTTATATGGCTACACCTTC. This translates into CASSFSGAAGALYGYTF.

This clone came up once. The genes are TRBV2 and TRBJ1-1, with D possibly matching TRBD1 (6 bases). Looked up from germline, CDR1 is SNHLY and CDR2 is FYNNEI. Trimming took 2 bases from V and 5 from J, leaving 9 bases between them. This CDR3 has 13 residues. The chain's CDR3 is CASSERRGTEAFF. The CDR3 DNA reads TGTGCCAGCAGTGAACGAAGGGGGACTGAAGCTTTCTTT.

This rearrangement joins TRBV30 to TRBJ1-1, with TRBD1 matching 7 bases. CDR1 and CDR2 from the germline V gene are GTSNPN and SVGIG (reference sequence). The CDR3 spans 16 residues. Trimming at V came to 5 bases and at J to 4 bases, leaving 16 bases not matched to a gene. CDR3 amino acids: CAWGRGATLQGTEAFF. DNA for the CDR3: TGTGCCTGGGGCAGGGGGGCGACTCTACAGGGCACTGAAGCTTTCTTT.

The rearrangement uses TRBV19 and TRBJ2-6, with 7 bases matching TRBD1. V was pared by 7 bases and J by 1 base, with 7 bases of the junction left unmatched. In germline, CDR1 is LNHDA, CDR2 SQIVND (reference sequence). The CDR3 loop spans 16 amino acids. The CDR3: CASIPGGASGANVLTF. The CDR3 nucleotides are TGTGCCAGTATTCCAGGGGGTGCGTCTGGGGCCAACGTCCTGACTTTC.

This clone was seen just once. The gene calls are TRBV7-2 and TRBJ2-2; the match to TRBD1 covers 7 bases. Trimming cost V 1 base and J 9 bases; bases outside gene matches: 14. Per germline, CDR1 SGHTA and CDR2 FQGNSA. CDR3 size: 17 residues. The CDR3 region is CASSLVGTDAFRRELFF. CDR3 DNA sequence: TGTGCCAGCAGCTTAGTCGGGACAGACGCTTTTCGTAGGGAGCTGTTTTTT.

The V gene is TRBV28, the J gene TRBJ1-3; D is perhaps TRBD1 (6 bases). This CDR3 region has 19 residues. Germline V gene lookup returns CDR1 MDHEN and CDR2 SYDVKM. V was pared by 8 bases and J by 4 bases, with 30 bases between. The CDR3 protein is CASGLVGVGTDRRGNTIYF. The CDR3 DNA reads TGTGCCAGCGGCCTTGTTGGGGTAGGGACCGACAGGAGGGGAAACACCATATATTTT.

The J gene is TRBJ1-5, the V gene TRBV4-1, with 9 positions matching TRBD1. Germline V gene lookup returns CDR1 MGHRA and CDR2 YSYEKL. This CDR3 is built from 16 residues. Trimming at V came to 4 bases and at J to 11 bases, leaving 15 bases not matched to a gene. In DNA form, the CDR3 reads TGCGCCAGCAGCCCTACCCTGGACAGGGGTAGTCGGGCCCAGCATTTT. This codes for CASSPTLDRGSRAQHF.

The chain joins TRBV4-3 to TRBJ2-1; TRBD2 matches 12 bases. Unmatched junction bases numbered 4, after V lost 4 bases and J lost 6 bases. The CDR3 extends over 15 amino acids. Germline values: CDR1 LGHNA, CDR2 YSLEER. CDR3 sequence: CASSRLAGEVNEQFF. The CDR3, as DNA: TGCGCCAGCAGCCGACTAGCGGGAGAAGTCAATGAGCAGTTCTTC.

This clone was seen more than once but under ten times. The CDR3 region has the DNA TGTGCCAGCAGCTTCCCCGGGAGCTACGAGCAGTACTTC. This encodes CASSFPGSYEQYF. V gene TRBV5-6 combines with J gene TRBJ2-7, with D maybe TRBD2 (6 bases). The length of the CDR3 is 13 residues. The germline gives CDR1 SGHDT, CDR2 YYEEEE. V was shortened by 2 bases and J by 3 bases, with 9 bases between the two germline ends.

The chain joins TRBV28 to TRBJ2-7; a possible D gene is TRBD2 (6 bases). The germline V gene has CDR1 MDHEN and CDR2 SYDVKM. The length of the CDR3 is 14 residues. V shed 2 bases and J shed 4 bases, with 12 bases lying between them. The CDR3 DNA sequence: TGTGCCAGCAGTTTAGGGTTACGGGGGTACGAGCAGTACTTC. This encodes CASSLGLRGYEQYF.

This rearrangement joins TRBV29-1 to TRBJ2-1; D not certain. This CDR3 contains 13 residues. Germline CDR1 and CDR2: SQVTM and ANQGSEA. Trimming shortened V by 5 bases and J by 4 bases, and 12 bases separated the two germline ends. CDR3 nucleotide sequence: TGCAGCGTTCGGCAGTCGGGTTACAATGAGCAGTTCTTC. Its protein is CSVRQSGYNEQFF.

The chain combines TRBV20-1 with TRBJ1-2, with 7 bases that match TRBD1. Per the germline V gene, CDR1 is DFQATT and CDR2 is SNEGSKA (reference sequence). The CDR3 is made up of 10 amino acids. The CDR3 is CGWTGDGYTF. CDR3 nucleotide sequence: TGCGGATGGACAGGCGATGGCTACACCTTC.

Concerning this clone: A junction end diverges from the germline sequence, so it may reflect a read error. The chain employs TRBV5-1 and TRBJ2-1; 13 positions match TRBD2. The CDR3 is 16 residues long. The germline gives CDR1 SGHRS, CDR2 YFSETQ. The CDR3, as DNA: TGCGCCAGCGGCTTCTGGACTAGCGGGAGACCCAATGAGCAGTTCTTC. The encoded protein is CASGFWTSGRPNEQFF.

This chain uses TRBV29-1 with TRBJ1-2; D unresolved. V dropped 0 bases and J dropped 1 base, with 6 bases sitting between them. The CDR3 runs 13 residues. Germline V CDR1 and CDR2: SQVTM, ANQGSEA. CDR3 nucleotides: TGCAGCGTTGAAGAACAGTATAACTATGGCTACACCTTC. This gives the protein CSVEEQYNYGYTF.

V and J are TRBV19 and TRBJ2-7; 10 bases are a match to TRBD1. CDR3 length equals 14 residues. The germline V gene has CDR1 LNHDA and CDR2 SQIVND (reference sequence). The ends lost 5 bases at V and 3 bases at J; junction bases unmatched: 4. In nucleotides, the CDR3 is TGTGCCAGTAGTGGCGGGACAGGGGACTACGAGCAGTACTTC. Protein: CASSGGTGDYEQYF.

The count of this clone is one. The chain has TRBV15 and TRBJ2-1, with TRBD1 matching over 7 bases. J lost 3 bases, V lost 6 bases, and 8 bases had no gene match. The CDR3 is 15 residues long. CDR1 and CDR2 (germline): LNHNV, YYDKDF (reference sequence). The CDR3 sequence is CATRKPGTDYNEQFF. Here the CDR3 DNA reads TGTGCCACCAGAAAGCCCGGGACAGACTACAATGAGCAGTTCTTC.

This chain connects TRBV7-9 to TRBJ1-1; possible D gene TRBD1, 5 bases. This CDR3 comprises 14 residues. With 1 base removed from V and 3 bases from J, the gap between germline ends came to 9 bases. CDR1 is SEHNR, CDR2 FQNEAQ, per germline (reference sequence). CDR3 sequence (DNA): TGTGCCAGCAGCTTAGGTTGGGGGGACACTGAAGCTTTCTTT. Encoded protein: CASSLGWGDTEAFF. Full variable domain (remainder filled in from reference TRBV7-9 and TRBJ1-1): DTGVSQNPRHKITKRGQNVTFRCDPISEHNRLYWYRQTLGQGPEFLTYFQNEAQLEKSRLLSDRFSAERPKGSFSTLEIQRTEQGDSAMYLCASSLGWGDTEAFFGQGTRLTVV.

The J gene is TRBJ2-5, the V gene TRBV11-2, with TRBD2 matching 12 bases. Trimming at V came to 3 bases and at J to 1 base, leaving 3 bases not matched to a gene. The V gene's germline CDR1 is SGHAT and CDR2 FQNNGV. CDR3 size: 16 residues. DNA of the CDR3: TGTGCCAGCAGCTTGGGACTAGCGGGCGTCCAAGAGACCCAGTACTTC. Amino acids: CASSLGLAGVQETQYF.

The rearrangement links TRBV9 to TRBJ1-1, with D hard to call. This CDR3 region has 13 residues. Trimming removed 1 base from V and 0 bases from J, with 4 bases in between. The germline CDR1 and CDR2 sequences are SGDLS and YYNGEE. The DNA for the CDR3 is TGTGCCAGCAGCGTATACATGAACACTGAAGCTTTCTTT. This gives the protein CASSVYMNTEAFF.

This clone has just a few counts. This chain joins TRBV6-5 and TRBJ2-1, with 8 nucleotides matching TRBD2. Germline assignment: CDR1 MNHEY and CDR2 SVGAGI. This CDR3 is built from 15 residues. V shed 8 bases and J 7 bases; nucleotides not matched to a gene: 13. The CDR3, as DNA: TGTGCCAGCCGAGATAGCGGGAATTCGCGGAATGAGCAGTTCTTC. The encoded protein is CASRDSGNSRNEQFF.

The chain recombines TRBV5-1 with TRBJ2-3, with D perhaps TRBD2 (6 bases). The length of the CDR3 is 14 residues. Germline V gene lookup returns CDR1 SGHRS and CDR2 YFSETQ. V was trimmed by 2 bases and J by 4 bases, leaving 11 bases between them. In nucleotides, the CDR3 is TGCGCCAGCAGCTTCCCTGGAGGGGCAGATACGCAGTATTTT. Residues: CASSFPGGADTQYF.

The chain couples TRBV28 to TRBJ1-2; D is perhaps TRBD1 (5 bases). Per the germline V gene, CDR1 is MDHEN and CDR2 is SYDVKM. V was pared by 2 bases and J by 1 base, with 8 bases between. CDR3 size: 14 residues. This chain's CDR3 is CASSLRGFNYGYTF. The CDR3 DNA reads TGTGCCAGCAGTTTAAGGGGATTTAACTATGGCTACACCTTC.